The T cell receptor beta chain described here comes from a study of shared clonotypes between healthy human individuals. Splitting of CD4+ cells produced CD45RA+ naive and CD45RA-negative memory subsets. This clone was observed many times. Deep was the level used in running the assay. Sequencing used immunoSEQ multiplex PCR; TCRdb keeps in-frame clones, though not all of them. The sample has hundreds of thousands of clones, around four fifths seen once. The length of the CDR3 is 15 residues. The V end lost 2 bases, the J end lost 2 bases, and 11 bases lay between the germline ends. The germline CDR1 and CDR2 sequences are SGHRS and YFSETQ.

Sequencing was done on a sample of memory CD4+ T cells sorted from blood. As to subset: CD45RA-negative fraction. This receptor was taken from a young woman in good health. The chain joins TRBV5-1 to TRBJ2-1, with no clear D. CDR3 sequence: CASSFELVTYNEQFF. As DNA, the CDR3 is TGCGCCAGCAGCTTCGAGCTTGTCACCTACAATGAGCAGTTCTTC. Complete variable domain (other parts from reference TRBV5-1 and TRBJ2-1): KAGVTQTPRYLIKTRGQQVTLSCSPISGHRSVSWYQQTPGQGLQFLFEYFSETQRNKGNFPGRFSGRQFSNSRSEMNVSTLELGDSALYLCASSFELVTYNEQFFGPGTRLTVL.